This T cell receptor (beta chain) was obtained from a study of blood T cells in healthy people across ages. Study-wide results and limits: Unknown CMV status may confound age-related changes in expanded clones.

A second PCR of 7 to 11 cycles used a sample-barcoded 5' primer and a J-beta primer mix. TCRdb independently ran MiXCR on the 5' RACE reads; one entry per CDR3 protein. The table shows roughly 1,000,000 distinct CDR3 sequences, with less than 25% occurring only once. Germline CDR1 reads SGHAT; CDR2 reads FQNNGV. V was pared by 4 bases and J by 6 bases, with 9 bases of the junction left unmatched. The CDR3 runs to 15 residues. Points on this clonotype: The antigen is not known.

The same specimen was also included in a second study, on T cells of mothers and their children.

The chain combines TRBV11-2 with TRBJ1-2; TRBD1 matches 9 bases. Sequencing was done on a sample of blood. The clonotype was recovered from a girl aged 2 to 10 in good health. The CDR3 sequence: CASSSIQGAVDGYTF. The CDR3 coding sequence is TGTGCCAGCAGCTCGATACAGGGGGCTGTAGATGGCTACACCTTC.